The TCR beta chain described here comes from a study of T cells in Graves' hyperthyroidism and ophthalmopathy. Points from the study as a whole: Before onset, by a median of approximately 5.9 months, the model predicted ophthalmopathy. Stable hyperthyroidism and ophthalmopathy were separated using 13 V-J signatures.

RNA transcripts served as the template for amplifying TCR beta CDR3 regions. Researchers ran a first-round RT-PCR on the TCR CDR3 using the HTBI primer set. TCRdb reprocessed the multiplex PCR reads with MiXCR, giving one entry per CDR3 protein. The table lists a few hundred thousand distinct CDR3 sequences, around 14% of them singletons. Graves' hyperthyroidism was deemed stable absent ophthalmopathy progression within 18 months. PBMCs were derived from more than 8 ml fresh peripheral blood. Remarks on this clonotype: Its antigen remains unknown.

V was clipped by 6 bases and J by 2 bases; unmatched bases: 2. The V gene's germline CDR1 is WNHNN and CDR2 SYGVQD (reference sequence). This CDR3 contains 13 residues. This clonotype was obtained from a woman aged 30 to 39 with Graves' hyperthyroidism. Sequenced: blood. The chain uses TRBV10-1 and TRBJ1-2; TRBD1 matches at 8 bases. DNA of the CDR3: TGCGCCAGCAGCCGGGACAGGAACTATGGCTACACCTTC. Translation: CASSRDRNYGYTF.